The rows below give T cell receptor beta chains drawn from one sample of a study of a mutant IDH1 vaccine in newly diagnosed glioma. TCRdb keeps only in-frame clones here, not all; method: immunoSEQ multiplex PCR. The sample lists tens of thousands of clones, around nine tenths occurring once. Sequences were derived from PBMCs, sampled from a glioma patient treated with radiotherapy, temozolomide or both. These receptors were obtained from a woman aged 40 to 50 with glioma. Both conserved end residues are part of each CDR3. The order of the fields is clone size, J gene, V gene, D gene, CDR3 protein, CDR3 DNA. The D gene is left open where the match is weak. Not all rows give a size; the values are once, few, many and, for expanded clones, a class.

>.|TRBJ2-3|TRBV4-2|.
CASSQSGSGDTQYF
TGTGCCAGCAGCCAATCGGGCAGCGGAGATACGCAGTATTTT
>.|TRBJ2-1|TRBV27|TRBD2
CASSFSGRTNEQFF
TGTGCCAGCAGTTTTAGCGGGAGGACCAATGAGCAGTTCTTC
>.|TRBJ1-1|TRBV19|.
CASSTGAVWDGYMNTEAFF
TGTGCCAGTAGTACAGGAGCGGTTTGGGACGGTTACATGAACACTGAAGCTTTCTTT
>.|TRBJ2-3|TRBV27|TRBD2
CASLRRGRWTDTQYF
TGTGCCAGCCTTAGGCGGGGGAGGTGGACAGATACGCAGTATTTT
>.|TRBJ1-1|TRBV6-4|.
CASSDQLNTEAFF
TGTGCCAGCAGTGACCAGCTGAACACTGAAGCTTTCTTT
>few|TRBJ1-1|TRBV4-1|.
CASSLSQGGYTEAFF
TGCGCCAGCAGCCTTTCACAGGGAGGTTACACTGAAGCTTTCTTT
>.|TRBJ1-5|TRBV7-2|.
CASSLDAAGRGNQPQHF
TGTGCCAGCAGCTTAGATGCCGCGGGGCGCGGCAATCAGCCCCAGCATTTT
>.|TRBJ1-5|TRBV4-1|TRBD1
CASSQEIRGGAGGKPQHF
TGCGCCAGCAGCCAAGAAATACGAGGGGGAGCAGGGGGCAAGCCCCAGCATTTT
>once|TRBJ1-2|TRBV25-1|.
CASSESPYGYTF
TGTGCCAGCAGTGAGTCCCCGTATGGCTACACCTTC
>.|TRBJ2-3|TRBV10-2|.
CASSEFLSTQYF
TGCGCCAGCAGTGAGTTTCTATCTACGCAGTATTTT
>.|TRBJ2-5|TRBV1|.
CTSSQGRGGLRETQYF
TGCACCAGCAGCCAGGGACGGGGGGGCCTTAGAGAGACCCAGTACTTC
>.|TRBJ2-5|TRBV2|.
CASSTGAQFGTQYF
TGTGCCAGCAGTACCGGGGCCCAGTTTGGGACCCAGTACTTC
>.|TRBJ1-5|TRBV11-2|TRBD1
CASSFGATVGTGNQPQHF
TGTGCCAGCAGCTTTGGGGCAACCGTGGGGACAGGCAATCAGCCCCAGCATTTT
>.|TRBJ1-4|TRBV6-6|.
CASSRDYNEKLFF
TGTGCCAGCAGCCGGGACTATAATGAAAAACTGTTTTTT
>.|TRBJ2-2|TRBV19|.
CASSKKTGYTGELFF
TGTGCCAGTAGTAAAAAAACAGGGTACACCGGGGAGCTGTTTTTT
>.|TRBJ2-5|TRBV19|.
CASSLQARDQETQYF
TGTGCCAGTAGTTTACAGGCGAGGGACCAAGAGACCCAGTACTTC
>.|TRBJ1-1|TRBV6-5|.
CASSSGLNTEAFF
TGTGCCAGCAGCTCCGGGCTGAACACTGAAGCTTTCTTT